A single sample gave rise to the 6 T cell receptor beta chains below, sequenced in a study of graft-versus-host responses after intestinal transplantation. Sequencing used immunoSEQ multiplex PCR; TCRdb keeps in-frame clones, though not all of them. The profile shows about 85,000 clones, under 95% of them singletons. For these receptors, no antigen is known. The material sequenced was unstimulated CD8+ T cells sorted from spleen or lymph node cells, taken before transplant. The receptors derive from a human donor who was the organ donor for an intestinal transplant.

The chain joins TRBV4-1 to TRBJ2-5, with D tentatively TRBD2 (6 bases). V lost 4 bases to trimming and J lost 1 base, with 10 bases between them. The germline gives CDR1 MGHRA, CDR2 YSYEKL. This CDR3 spans 14 amino acids. The CDR3 DNA sequence: TGCGCCAGCAGCCTTGGACTATTCCAAGAGACCCAGTACTTC. Amino acids: CASSLGLFQETQYF.

V and J are TRBV10-1 and TRBJ2-1, with D perhaps assigned TRBD1 or TRBD2 (6 bases each). CDR1 is WNHNN, CDR2 SYGVQD, per germline (reference sequence). This CDR3 comprises 16 residues. The V end lost 6 bases, the J end lost 6 bases, and 21 bases lay between the germline ends. The CDR3 protein is CASRTGRTCPFNEQFF. The CDR3 DNA is TGCGCCAGCAGAACAGGGAGGACATGCCCCTTCAATGAGCAGTTCTTC.

The genes are TRBV7-9 and TRBJ2-2, with unresolved D. The CDR3 loop spans 15 amino acids. Trimming left V 1 base short and J 3 bases short, with 9 bases between. The germline gives CDR1 SEHNR, CDR2 FQNEAQ (reference sequence). The CDR3 is CASSLVWQDTGELFF. In DNA form, the CDR3 reads TGTGCCAGCAGCTTAGTGTGGCAGGACACCGGGGAGCTGTTTTTT.

This sequence joins TRBV4-1 and TRBJ1-5; D is ambiguous. The germline V gene encodes CDR1 MGHRA and CDR2 YSYEKL. The ends were cut back, 3 bases at V and 1 base at J, with 13 bases in the middle. This CDR3 is built from 16 residues. For the CDR3, the DNA is TGCGCCAGCAGCCAGATACAGCTCTCCAGCAATCAGCCCCAGCATTTT. This translates into CASSQIQLSSNQPQHF.

CDR3 nucleotide sequence: TGTGCCAGCAGCCTGACTAGTTACAATGAGCAGTTCTTC. Its protein is CASSLTSYNEQFF. The chain carries TRBV6-5 and TRBJ2-1, with D perhaps matching TRBD2 (6 bases). This CDR3 is built from 13 residues. Germline loops: CDR1 MNHEY, CDR2 SVGAGI. Trimming removed 6 bases at V and 4 bases at J, with 10 bases between.

In this sample, this clone is medium-sized. The gene calls are TRBV7-9 and TRBJ2-1; 7 bases agree with TRBD2. With 1 base clipped from V and 5 bases from J, the junction kept 5 bases outside the gene matches. The CDR3 consists of 15 residues. The germline gives CDR1 SEHNR, CDR2 FQNEAQ (reference sequence). CDR3 bases: TGTGCCAGCAGCTTAGGGGCTAGCGGCCACAATGAGCAGTTCTTC. Its protein is CASSLGASGHNEQFF.